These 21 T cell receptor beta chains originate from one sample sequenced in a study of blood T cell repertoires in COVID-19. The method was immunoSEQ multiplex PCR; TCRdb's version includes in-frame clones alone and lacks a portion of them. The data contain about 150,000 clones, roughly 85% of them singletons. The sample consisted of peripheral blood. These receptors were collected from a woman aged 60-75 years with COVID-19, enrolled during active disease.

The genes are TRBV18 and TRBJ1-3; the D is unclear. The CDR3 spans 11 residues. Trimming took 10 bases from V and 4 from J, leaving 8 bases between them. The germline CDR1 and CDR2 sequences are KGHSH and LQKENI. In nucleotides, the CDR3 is TGTGCCACCCCATCCGGAAACACCATATATTTT. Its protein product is CATPSGNTIYF.

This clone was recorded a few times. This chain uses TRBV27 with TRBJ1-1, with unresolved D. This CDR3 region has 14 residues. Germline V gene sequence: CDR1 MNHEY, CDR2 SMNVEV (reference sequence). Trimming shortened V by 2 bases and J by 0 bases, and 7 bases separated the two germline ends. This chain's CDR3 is CASSLGQVNTEAFF. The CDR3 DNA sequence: TGTGCCAGCAGTTTAGGTCAGGTGAACACTGAAGCTTTCTTT.

CDR3 residues: CASSLAVAGGRETQYF. The CDR3 nucleotides read TGCGCCAGCAGCTTGGCGGTAGCGGGGGGGCGAGAGACCCAGTACTTC. The rearrangement links TRBV5-1 to TRBJ2-5; 11 nucleotides line up with TRBD2. Trimming removed 0 bases from V and 4 bases from J; junction bases left unmatched: 5. CDR3 size: 16 residues. Germline CDR1 and CDR2: SGHRS and YFSETQ.

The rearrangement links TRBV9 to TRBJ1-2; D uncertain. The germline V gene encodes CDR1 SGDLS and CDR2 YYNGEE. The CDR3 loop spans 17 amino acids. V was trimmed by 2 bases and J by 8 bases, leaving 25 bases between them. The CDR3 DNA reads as TGTGCCAGCAGCGTCACAACCGGAGGGCAAGGGCCGAAAGGCTACACCTTC. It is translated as CASSVTTGGQGPKGYTF.

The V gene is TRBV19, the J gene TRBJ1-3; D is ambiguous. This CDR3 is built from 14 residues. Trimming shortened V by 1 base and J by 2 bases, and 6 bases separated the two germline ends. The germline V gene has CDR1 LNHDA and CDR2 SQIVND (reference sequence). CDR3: CASSIVGAGNTIYF. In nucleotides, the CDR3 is TGTGCCAGTAGTATAGTCGGGGCTGGAAACACCATATATTTT.

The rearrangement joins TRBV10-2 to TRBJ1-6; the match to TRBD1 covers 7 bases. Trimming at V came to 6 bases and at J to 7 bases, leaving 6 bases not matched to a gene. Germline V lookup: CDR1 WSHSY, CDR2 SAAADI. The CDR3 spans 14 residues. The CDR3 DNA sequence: TGCGCCAGCAGCCACTCAGGGGGAAATTCACCCCTCCACTTT. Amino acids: CASSHSGGNSPLHF.

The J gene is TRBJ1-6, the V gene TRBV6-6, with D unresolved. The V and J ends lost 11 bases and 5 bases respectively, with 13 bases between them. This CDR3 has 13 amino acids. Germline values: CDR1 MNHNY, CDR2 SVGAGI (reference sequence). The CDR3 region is CAAQTQDNSPLHF. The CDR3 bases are TGTGCCGCACAGACACAAGATAATTCACCCCTCCACTTT.

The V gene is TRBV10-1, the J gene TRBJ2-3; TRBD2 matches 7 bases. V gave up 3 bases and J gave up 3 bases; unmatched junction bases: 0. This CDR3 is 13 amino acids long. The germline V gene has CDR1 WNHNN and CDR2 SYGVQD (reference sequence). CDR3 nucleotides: TGCGCCAGCAGTGACGGGGGGACAGATACGCAGTATTTT. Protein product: CASSDGGTDTQYF.

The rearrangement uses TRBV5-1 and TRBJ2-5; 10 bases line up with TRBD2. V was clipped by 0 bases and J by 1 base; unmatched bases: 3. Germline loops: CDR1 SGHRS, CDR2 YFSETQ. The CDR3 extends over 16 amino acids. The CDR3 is CASSLVAGGFQETQYF. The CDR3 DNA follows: TGCGCCAGCAGCTTGGTAGCGGGAGGTTTCCAAGAGACCCAGTACTTC.

CDR3 amino acids: CASSLGLSSGNTIYF. CDR3 DNA: TGTGCCAGCAGCTTAGGGCTCAGCTCTGGAAACACCATATATTTT. The rearrangement links TRBV7-6 to TRBJ1-3; D call uncertain. Trimming left V 1 base short and J 0 bases short, with 7 bases between. There are 15 residues in the CDR3. Germline V gene lookup returns CDR1 SGHVS and CDR2 FNYEAQ.

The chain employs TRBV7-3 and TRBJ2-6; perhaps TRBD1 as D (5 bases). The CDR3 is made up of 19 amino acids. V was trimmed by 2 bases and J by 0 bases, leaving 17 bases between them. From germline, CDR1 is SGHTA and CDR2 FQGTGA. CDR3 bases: TGTGCCAGCAGCTTACAGGGATTCAGCTTCCGCTCTGGGGCCAACGTCCTGACTTTC. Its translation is CASSLQGFSFRSGANVLTF.

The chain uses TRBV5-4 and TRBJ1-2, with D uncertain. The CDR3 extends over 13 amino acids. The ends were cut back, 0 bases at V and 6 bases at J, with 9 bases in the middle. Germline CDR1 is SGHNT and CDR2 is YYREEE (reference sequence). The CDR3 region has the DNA TGTGCCAGCAGCTTGGCCGGCACAGATGGCTACACCTTC. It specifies CASSLAGTDGYTF.

CDR3 nucleotides: TGTGCCAGCAGCCCCGGGACAGGGCTCACCGGGGAGCTGTTTTTT. This encodes CASSPGTGLTGELFF. The chain uses TRBV11-3 and TRBJ2-2, with 9 bases matching TRBD1. Germline lookup yields CDR1 SGHNT and CDR2 YENEEA. V dropped 5 bases and J dropped 4; count of bases not matched to a gene: 5. This CDR3 contains 15 residues.

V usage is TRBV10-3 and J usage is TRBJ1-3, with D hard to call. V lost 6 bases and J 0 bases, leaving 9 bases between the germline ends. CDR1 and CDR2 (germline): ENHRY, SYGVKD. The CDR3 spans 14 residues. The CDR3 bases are TGTGCCATCAGGGGCAGCTCCTCTGGAAACACCATATATTTT. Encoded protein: CAIRGSSSGNTIYF.

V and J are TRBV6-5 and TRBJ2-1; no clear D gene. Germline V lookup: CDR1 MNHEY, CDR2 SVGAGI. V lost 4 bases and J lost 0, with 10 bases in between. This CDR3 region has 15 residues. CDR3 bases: TGTGCCAGCAGTTTCACGCCGAGCTCCTACAATGAGCAGTTCTTC. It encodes CASSFTPSSYNEQFF.

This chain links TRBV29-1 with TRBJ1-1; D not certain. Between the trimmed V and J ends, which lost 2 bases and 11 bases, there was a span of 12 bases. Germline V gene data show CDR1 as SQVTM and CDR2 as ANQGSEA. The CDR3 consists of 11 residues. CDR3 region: CSVERFREAFF. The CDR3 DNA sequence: TGCAGCGTTGAACGTTTCCGAGAGGCTTTCTTT. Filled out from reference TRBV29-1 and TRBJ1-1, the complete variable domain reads SAVISQKPSRDICQRGTSLTIQCQVDSQVTMMFWYRQQPGQSLTLIATANQGSEATYESGFVIDKFPISRPNLTFSTLTVSNMSPEDSSIYLCSVERFREAFFGQGTRLTVV.

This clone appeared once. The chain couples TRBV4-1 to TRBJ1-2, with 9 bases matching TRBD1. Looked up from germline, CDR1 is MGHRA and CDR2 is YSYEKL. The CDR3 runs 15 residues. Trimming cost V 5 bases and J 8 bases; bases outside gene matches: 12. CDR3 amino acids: CASSYLTGGAGGYTF. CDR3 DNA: TGCGCCAGCAGCTACCTCACAGGGGGCGCTGGGGGCTACACCTTC.

DNA of the CDR3: TGTGCCAGCAGCCGAGTATGGACAGGAACGAACACTGAAGCTTTCTTT. Translated: CASSRVWTGTNTEAFF. The rearrangement joins TRBV7-9 to TRBJ1-1, with 7 bases fitting TRBD1. The CDR3 runs to 16 residues. Germline CDR1 reads SEHNR; CDR2 reads FQNEAQ (reference sequence). V shed 5 bases, J shed 1 base, and the junction held 10 bases outside the gene matches.

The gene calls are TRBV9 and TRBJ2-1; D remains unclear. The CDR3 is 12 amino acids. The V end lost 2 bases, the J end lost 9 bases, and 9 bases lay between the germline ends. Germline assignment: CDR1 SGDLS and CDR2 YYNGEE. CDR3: CASSVLLGEQFF. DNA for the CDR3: TGTGCCAGCAGCGTCCTCCTCGGTGAGCAGTTCTTC.

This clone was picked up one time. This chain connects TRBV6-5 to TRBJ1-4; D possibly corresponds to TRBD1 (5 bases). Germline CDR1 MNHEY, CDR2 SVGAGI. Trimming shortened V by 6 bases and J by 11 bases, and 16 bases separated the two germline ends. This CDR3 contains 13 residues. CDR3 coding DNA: TGTGCCAGCAGACCGGGGGAGTTTGGGAAACTGTTTTTT. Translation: CASRPGEFGKLFF.

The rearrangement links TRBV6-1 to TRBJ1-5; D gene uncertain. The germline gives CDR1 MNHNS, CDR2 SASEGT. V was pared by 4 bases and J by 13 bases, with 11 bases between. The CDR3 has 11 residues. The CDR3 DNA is TGTGCCAGCAGTGCGCAAGGAGGTCAGCATTTT. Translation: CASSAQGGQHF.